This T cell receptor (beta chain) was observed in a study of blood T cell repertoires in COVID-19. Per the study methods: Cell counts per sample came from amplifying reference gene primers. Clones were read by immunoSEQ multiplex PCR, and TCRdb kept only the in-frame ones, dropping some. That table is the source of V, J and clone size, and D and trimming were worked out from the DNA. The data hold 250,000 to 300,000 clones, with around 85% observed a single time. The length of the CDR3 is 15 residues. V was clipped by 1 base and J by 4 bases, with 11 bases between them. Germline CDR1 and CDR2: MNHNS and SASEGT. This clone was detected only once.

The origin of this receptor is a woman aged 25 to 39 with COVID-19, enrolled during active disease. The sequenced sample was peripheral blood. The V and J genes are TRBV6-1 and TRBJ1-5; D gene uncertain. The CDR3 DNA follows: TGTGCCAGCAGTGAAGACGGGAGGCGAAATCAGCCCCAGCATTTT. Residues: CASSEDGRRNQPQHF.